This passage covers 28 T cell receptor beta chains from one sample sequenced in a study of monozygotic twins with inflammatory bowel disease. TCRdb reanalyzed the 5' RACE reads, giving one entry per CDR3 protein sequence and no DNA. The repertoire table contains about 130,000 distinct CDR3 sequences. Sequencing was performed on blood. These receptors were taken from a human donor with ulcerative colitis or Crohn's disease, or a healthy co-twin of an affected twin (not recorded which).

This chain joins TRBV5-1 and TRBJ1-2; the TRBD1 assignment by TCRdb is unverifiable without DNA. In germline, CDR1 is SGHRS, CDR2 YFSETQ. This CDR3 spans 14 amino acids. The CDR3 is CASSLVGTGGGYTF.

CDR3 residues: CASSLGGPSQETQYF. The chain links TRBV5-1 to TRBJ2-5; TCRdb returns TRBD2, unconfirmable since there is no DNA. Germline CDR1 and CDR2: SGHRS and YFSETQ. CDR3 size: 15 residues.

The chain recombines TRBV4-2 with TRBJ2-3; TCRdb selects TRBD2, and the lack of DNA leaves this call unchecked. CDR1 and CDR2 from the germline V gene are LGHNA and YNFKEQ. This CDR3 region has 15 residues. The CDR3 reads CASSQDLASGRPRYF.

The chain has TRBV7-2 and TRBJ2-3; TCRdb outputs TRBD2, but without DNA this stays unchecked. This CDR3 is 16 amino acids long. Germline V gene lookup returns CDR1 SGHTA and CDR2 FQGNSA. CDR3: CASSLESGRAADTQYF.

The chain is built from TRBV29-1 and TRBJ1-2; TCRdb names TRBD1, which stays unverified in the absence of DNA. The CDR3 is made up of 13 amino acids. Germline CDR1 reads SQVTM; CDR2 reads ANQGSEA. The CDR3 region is CSVGDRASYGYTF.

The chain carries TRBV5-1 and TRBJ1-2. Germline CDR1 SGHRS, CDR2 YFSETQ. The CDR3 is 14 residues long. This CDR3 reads CASSWDMANYGYTF.

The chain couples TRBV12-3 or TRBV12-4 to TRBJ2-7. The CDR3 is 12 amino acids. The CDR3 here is CASSVTFYEQYF.

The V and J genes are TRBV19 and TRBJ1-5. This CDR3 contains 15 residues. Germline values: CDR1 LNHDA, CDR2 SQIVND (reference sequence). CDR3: CASTSGGSARQPQHF.

The CDR3 sequence: CASSLIRDRYYEQYF. This rearrangement joins TRBV5-1 to TRBJ2-7; TCRdb's D call of TRBD1 is untestable without DNA. Germline values: CDR1 SGHRS, CDR2 YFSETQ. CDR3 length: 15 residues.

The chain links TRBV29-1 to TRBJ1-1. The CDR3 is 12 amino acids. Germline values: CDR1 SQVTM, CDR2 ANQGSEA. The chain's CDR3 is CSVVKGTTEAFF.

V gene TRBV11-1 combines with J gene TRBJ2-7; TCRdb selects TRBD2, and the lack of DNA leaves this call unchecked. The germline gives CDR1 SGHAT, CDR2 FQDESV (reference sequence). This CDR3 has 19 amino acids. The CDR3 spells CASSFLSGTSGRPRYEQYF.

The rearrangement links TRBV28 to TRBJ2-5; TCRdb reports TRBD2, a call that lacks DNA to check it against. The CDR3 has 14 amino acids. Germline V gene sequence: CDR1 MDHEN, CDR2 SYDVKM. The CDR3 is CASSLAGGTGTQYF.

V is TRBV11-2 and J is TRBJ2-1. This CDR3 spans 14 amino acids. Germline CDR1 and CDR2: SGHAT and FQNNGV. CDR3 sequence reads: CASSPHPSYNEQFF. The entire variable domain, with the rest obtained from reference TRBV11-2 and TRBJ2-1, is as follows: EAGVAQSPRYKIIEKRQSVAFWCNPISGHATLYWYQQILGQGPKLLIQFQNNGVVDDSQLPKDRFSAERLKGVDSTLKIQPAKLEDSAVYLCASSPHPSYNEQFFGPGTRLTVL.

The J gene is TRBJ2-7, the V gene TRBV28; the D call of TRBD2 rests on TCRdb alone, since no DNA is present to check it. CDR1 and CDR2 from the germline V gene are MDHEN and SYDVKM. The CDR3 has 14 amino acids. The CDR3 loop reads CASSLLAGAIEQYF. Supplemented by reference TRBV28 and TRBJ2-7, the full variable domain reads DVKVTQSSRYLVKRTGEKVFLECVQDMDHENMFWYRQDPGLGLRLIYFSYDVKMKEKGDIPEGYSVSREKKERFSLILESASTNQTSMYLCASSLLAGAIEQYFGPGTRLTVT.

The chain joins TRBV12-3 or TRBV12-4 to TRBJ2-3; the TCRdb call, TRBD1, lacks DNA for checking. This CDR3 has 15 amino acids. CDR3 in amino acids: CASSLHVPGVDTQYF.

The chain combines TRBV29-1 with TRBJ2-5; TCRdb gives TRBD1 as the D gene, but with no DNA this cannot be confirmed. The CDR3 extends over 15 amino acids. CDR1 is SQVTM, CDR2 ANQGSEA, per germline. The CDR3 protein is CSVKRQGNYQETQYF.

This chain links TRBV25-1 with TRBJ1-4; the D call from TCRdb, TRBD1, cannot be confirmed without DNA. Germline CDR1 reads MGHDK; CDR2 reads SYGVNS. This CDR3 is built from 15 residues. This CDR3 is CASSAAGTGSEKLFF.

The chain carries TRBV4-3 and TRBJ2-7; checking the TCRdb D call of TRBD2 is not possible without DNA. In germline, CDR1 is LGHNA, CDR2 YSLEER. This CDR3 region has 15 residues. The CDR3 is CASSQGTSGAYEQYF.

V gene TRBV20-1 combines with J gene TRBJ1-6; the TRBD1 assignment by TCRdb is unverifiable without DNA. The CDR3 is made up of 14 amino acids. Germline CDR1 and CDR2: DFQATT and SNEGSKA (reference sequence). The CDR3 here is CSAMEGGVNSPLHF.

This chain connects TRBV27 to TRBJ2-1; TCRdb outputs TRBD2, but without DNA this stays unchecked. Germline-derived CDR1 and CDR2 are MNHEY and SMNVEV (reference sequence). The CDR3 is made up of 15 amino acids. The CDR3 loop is CASSSLAGLYNEQFF.

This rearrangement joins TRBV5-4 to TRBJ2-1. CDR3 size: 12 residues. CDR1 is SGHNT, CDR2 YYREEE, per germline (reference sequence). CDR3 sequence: CASEDSYNEQFF.

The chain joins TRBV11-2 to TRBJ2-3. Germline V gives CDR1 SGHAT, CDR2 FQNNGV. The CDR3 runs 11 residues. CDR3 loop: CAVQLIDTQYF.

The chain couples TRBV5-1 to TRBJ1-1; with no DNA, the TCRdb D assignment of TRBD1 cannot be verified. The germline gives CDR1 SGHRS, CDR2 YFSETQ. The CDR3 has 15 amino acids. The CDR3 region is CASSRVRERTTEAFF.

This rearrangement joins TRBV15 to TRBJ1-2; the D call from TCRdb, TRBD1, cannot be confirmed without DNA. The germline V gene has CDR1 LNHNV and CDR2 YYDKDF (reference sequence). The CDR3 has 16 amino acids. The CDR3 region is CATSRTPRAGGYGYTF.

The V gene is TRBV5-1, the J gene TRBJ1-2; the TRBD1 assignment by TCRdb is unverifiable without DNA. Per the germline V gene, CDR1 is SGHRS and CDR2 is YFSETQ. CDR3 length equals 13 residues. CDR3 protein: CASSPSRGRGYTF.

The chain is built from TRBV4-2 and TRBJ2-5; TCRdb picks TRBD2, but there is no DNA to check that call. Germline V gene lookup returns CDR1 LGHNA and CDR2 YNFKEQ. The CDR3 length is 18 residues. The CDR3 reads CASSQELLALFPVETQYF.

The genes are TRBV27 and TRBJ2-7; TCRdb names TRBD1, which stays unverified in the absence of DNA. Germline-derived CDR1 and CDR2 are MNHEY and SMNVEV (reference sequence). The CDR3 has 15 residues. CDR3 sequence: CASSLWGKTGYEQYF.

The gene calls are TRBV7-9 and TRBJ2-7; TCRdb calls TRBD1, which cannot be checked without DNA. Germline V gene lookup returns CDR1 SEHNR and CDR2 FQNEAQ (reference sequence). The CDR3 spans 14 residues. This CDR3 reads CASSTGTGSDEQYF. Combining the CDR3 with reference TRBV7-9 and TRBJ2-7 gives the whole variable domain DTGVSQNPRHKITKRGQNVTFRCDPISEHNRLYWYRQTLGQGPEFLTYFQNEAQLEKSRLLSDRFSAERPKGSFSTLEIQRTEQGDSAMYLCASSTGTGSDEQYFGPGTRLTVT.